This T cell receptor beta chain was recorded in a study of blood T cell repertoires in COVID-19. Whole-study context: PBMCs, B-cell-depleted T cells, or T cells provided the cDNA or gDNA that made up the material.

This clone was counted only a few times. Trimming removed 3 bases from V and 5 bases from J; junction bases left unmatched: 1. This CDR3 has 13 residues. The V gene's germline CDR1 is SNHLY and CDR2 FYNNEI. Original analysis: From reference gene primer amplification, estimates of nucleated cell counts were derived. Sequenced by immunoSEQ multiplex PCR; TCRdb stores in-frame clones only, minus some. V and J calls and clone size are given by that table; D and trimming were obtained from the DNA. The sample includes approximately 65,000 clones, roughly 85% of them seen just once. Sequencing was carried out using peripheral blood. The V call is TRBV2, the J call TRBJ2-3; 8 bases are a match to TRBD2. The TCR originated in a man in his forties or fifties with acute or convalescent COVID-19. This CDR3 reads CASSDGTRDTQYF. Written as DNA, the CDR3 is TGTGCCAGCAGTGACGGGACTAGAGATACGCAGTATTTT.